This T cell receptor (beta chain) was recovered during a study of T-cell memory formation after mild COVID-19. Study-wide points: CD4+ contracting clones were found mainly in CM and EM, and CD8+ ones in EMRA. Several responding clones turned up in pre-infection memory, indicating that cross-reactive memory may have taken part.

This clonotype was observed a few times. Its antigen remains unknown. Deletions cut 1 base from V and 7 bases from J, with 10 bases between. This CDR3 is built from 13 residues. The germline gives CDR1 SGHTA, CDR2 FQGNSA. One entry per CDR3 protein results from TCRdb running MiXCR on the 5' RACE reads. The table includes fewer than 350,000 distinct CDR3 sequences, more than 13% detected once. The receptor's source is a man aged 18 to 29 who had mild COVID-19 (a few samples of this study predate the infection). Cell type and time point are not known. The gene calls are TRBV7-2 and TRBJ2-5; no clear D. The sequenced sample consisted of PBMCs or a T cell subset sorted from them (not recorded which). For the CDR3, the DNA is TGTGCCAGCAGCTTAGTTTTTGAAGGGACCCAGTACTTC. It specifies CASSLVFEGTQYF. Full variable domain (missing parts from reference TRBV7-2 and TRBJ2-5): GAGVSQSPSNKVTEKGKDVELRCDPISGHTALYWYRQSLGQGLEFLIYFQGNSAPDKSGLPSDRFSAERTGGSVSTLTIQRTQQEDSAVYLCASSLVFEGTQYFGPGTRLLVL.